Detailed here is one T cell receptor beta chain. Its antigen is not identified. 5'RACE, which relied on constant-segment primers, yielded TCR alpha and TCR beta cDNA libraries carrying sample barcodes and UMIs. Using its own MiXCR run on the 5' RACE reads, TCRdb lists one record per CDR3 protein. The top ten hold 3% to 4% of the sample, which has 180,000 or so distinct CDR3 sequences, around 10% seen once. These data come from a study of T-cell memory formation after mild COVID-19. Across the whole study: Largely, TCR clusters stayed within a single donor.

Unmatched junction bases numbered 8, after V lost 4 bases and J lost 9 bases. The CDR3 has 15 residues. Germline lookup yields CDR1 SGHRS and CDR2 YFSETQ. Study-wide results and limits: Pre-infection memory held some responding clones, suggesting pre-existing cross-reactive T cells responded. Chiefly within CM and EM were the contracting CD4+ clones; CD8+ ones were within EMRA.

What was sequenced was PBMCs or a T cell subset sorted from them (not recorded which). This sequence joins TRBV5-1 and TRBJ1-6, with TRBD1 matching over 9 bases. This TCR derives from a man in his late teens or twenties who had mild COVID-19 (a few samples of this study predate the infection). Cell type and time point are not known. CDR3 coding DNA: TGCGCCAGCAGCCCGTCGGGACAGGGACGTTCACCCCTCCACTTT. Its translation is CASSPSGQGRSPLHF.